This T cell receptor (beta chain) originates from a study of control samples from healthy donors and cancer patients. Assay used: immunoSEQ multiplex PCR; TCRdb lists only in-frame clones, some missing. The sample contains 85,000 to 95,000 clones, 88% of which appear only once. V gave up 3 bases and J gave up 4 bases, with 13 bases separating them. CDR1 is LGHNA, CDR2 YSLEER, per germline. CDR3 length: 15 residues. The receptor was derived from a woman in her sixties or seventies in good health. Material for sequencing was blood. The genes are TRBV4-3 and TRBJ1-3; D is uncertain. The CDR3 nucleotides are TGCGCCAGCAGCCAGGGAAGTCTCCGAGGAAACACCATATATTTT. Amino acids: CASSQGSLRGNTIYF.